This T cell receptor beta chain was retrieved from a study of control samples from healthy donors and cancer patients (dated by TCRdb to the early 2020s). As concerns this clone: Its antigen specificity is not known. No much larger clonotype is one base removed from it; base qualities were not supplied.

The method behind the library was the immunoSEQ multiplex PCR assay. TCRdb obtained this table from immuneACCESS and retained in-frame rearrangements with V and J assigned. These tables miss some clones; where compared with another copy, unresolved V genes account for less than half of the shortfall, and the remainder is unexplained. The sample contains 150,000 to 200,000 clones, 85% to 95% of them found a single time. 1.3% of the sample rests with the top ten. The CDR3 contains 14 residues, cysteine and phenylalanine counted. Kept here is only the CDR3 DNA, which spans 42 bases and is read in frame from base 1. Reading the germline V gene gives CDR1 MNHEY and CDR2 SVGAGI. Relative to germline, V is 7 bases shorter and J is 1 base shorter, with 14 bases between their ends.

The sequencing sample was made of blood. This TCR derives from a woman aged 18-29 years in good health. The rearrangement joined TRBV6-5 to TRBJ2-7; TRBD2 is a possible D gene, resting on 6 matching bases. The nucleotide sequence reads TGTGCCAGCAAAACCGGGGGTATTTCCTACGAGCAGTACTTC. This yields the protein CASKTGGISYEQYF.